This TCR beta chain is drawn from a study of tumor-infiltrating lymphocytes in primary liver carcinoma. Study-wide results and caveats: Tumor tissue displayed a significantly greater top-250-clone fraction than blood (p = 0.039).

The template, about 510 ng total RNA, yielded TCR beta cDNA made with a constant-region primer. Libraries for TCR beta were built through three nested multiplex PCR rounds, which together made up a slightly modified ARM-PCR procedure. It was with TRBV1-TRBV30 forward primers and a C-beta reverse primer that the first two PCR rounds were run, at around 11 cycles each. TCRdb reprocessed the multiplex PCR reads via MiXCR and lists one record per CDR3 protein. The profile shows fewer than 350,000 distinct CDR3 sequences, 65% of them singletons. With respect to this clonotype: Its antigen is as yet unknown. A read error is possible here, since a much larger clone lies one base away.

Germline DNA was extracted alongside blood RNA, which was obtained from unsorted whole blood. The V gene's germline CDR1 is MNHNS and CDR2 SASEGT. The CDR3 consists of 14 residues. Trimming stripped 8 bases from V and 4 bases from J, with 15 bases between. This receptor was obtained from a man aged 35-49 years with primary liver carcinoma and hepatitis B virus infection. Material for sequencing was peripheral blood. The V gene is TRBV6-1, the J gene TRBJ2-1; D is unclear. The CDR3 DNA reads as TGTGCCAGCTCCGTCCCTTCTGAGTACAATGAGCAGTTCTTC. This encodes CASSVPSEYNEQFF.